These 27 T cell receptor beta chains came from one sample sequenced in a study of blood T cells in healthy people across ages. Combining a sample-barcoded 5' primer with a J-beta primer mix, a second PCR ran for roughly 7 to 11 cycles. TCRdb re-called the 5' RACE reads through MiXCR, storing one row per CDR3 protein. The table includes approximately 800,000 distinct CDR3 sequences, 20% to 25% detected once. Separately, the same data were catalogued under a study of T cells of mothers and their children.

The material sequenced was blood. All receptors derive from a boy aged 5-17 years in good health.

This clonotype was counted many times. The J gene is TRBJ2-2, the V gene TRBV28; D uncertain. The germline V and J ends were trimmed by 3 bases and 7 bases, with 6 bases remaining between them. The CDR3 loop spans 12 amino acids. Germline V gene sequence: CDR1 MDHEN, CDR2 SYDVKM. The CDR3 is CASSLSVGELFF. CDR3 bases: TGTGCCAGCAGTTTGTCGGTCGGGGAGCTGTTTTTT.

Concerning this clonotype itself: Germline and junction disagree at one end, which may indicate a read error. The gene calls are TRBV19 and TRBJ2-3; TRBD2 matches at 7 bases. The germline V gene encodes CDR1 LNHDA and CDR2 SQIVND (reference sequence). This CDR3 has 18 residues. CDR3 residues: CASSMVEGGPFGTDTQCF. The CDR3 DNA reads TGTGCCAGTAGTATGGTCGAGGGAGGGCCGTTTGGCACAGATACGCAGTGTTTT.

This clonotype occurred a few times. This CDR3 is CASSLTSGSASGNTIYF. The CDR3 nucleotides are TGTGCCAGCAGCCTCACGTCGGGTAGTGCGTCTGGAAACACCATATATTTT. The chain employs TRBV7-8 and TRBJ1-3; D remains unclear. This CDR3 region has 17 residues. V lost 5 bases to trimming and J lost 1 base, with 18 bases between them. The germline CDR1 and CDR2 sequences are SGHVS and FQNEAQ.

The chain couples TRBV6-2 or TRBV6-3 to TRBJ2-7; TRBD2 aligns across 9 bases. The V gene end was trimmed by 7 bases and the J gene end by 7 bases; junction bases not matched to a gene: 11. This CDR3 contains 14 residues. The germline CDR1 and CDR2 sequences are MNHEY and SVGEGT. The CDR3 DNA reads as TGTGCCAGCACTATGACTAGCGGTGTGGGGGAGCAGTACTTC. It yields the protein CASTMTSGVGEQYF.

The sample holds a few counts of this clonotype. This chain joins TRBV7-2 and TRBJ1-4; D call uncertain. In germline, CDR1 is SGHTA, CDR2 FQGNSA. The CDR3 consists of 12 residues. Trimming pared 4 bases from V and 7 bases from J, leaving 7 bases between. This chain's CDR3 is CASSSLGEKLFF. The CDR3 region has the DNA TGTGCCAGCAGCTCTCTCGGTGAAAAACTGTTTTTT.

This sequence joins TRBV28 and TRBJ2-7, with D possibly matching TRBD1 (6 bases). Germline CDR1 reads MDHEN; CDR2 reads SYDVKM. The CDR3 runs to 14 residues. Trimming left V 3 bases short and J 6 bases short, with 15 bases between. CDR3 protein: CASSFGQRPTEQYF. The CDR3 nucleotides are TGTGCCAGCAGTTTCGGACAGCGCCCAACCGAGCAGTACTTC.

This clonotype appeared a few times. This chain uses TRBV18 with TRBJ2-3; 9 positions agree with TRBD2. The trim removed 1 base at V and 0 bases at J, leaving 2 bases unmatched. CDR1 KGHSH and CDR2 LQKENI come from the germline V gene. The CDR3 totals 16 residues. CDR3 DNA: TGTGCCAGCTCACCACTAGCGGGGGCTAGCACAGATACGCAGTATTTT. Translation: CASSPLAGASTDTQYF.

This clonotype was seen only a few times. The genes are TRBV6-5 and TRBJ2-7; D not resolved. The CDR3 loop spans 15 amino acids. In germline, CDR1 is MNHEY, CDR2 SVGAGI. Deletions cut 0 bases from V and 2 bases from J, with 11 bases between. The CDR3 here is CASSYSPAPAYEQYF. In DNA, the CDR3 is TGTGCCAGCAGTTACTCGCCAGCTCCAGCCTACGAGCAGTACTTC.

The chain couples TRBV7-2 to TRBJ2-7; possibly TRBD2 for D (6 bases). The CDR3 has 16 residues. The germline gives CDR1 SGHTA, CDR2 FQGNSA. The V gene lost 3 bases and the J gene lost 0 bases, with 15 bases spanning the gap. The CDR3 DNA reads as TGTGCCAGCAGCTTGGATAGCGGAGCTGGCTCCTACGAGCAGTACTTC. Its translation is CASSLDSGAGSYEQYF.

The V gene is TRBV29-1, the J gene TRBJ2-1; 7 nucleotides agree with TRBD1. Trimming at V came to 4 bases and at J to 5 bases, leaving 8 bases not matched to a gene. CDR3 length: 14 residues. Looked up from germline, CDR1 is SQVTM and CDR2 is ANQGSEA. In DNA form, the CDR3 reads TGCAGCGTTGCAGGCAGGGGGACCAACAATGAGCAGTTCTTC. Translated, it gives CSVAGRGTNNEQFF.

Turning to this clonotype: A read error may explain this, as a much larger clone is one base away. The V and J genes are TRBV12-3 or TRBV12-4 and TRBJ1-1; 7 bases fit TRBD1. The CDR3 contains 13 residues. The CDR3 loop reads CAGSWDRNTEAFF. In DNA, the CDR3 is TGTGCCGGCAGTTGGGACAGGAACACTGAAGCTTTCTTT.

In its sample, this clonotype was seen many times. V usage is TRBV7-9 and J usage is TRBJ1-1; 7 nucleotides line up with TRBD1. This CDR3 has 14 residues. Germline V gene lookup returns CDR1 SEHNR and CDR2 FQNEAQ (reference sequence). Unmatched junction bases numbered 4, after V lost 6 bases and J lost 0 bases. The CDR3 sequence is CASSSGQLNTEAFF. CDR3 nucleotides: TGTGCCAGCAGTTCGGGACAGTTGAACACTGAAGCTTTCTTT. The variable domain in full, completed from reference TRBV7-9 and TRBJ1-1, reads DTGVSQNPRHKITKRGQNVTFRCDPISEHNRLYWYRQTLGQGPEFLTYFQNEAQLEKSRLLSDRFSAERPKGSFSTLEIQRTEQGDSAMYLCASSSGQLNTEAFFGQGTRLTVV.

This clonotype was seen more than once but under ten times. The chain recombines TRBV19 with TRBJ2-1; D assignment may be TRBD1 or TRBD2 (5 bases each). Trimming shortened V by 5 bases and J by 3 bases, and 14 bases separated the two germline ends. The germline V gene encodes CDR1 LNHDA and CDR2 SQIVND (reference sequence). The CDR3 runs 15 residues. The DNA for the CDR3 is TGTGCCAGTAGTCCGGCCGGGACGGGCTACAATGAGCAGTTCTTC. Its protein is CASSPAGTGYNEQFF.

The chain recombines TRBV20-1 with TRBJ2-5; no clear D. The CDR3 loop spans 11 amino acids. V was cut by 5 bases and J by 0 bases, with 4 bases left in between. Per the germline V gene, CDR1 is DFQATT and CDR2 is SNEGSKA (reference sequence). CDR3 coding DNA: TGCAGTGCTGGTCACCAAGAGACCCAGTACTTC. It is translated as CSAGHQETQYF.

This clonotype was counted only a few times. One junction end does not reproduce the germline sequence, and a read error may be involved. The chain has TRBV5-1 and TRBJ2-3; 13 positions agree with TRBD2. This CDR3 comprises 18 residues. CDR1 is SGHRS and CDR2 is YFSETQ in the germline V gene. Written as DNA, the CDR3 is TGCGCCAGTAGCTCGGGACTAGCGGGGAGCGCGAAAACAGATACGCAGTATTTT. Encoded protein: CASSSGLAGSAKTDTQYF. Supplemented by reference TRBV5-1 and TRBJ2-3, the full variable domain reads KAGVTQTPRYLIKTRGQQVTLSCSPISGHRSVSWYQQTPGQGLQFLFEYFSETQRNKGNFPGRFSGRQFSNSRSEMNVSTLELGDSALYLCASSSGLAGSAKTDTQYFGPGTRLTVL.

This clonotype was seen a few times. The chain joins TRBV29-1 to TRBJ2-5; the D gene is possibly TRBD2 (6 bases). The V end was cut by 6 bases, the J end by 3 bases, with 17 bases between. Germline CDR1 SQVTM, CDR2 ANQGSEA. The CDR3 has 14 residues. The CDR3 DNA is TGCAGCGTAGTCATAGCGGCCTACGAAGAGACCCAGTACTTC. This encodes CSVVIAAYEETQYF.

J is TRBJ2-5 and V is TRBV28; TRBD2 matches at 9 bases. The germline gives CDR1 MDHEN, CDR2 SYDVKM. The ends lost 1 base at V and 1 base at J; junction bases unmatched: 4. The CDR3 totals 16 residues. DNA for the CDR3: TGTGCCAGCAGTTTATCTAGCGGGACCTTCCAAGAGACCCAGTACTTC. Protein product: CASSLSSGTFQETQYF.

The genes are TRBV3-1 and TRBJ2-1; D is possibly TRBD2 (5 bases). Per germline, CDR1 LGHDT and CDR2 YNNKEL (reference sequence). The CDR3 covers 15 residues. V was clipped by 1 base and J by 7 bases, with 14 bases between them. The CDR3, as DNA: TGTGCCAGCAGCCAAGGAGGGCGCTATTATAATGAGCAGTTCTTC. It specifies CASSQGGRYYNEQFF.

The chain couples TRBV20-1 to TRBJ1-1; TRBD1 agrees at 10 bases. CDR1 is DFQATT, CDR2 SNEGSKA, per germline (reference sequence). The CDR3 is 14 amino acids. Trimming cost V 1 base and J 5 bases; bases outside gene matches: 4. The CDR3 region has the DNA TGCAGTGCTAGAGGCGGACAGGGGGTGACTGAAGCTTTCTTT. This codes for CSARGGQGVTEAFF.

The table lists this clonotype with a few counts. In DNA, the CDR3 is TGCAGCGTTGACTATTTGGGCAGGGGAGCTTTCTTT. This translates into CSVDYLGRGAFF. The chain is built from TRBV29-1 and TRBJ1-1, with a possible D match to TRBD1 (6 bases). The germline V gene encodes CDR1 SQVTM and CDR2 ANQGSEA. The CDR3 has 12 amino acids. V gave up 3 bases and J gave up 10 bases, with 15 bases separating them.

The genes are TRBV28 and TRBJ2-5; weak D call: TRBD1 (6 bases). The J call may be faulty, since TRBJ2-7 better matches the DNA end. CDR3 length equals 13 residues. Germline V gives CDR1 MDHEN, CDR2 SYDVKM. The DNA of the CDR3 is TGTGCCAGCAGTACCAACAGGGTATTCGAGCAGTACTTC. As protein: CASSTNRVFEQYF.

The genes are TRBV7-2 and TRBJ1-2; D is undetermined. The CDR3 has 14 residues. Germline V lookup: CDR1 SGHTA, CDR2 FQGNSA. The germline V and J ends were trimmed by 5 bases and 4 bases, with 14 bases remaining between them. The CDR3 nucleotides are TGTGCCAGCAGCCCTAGATGGCCCAGCTATGGCTACACCTTC. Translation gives CASSPRWPSYGYTF.

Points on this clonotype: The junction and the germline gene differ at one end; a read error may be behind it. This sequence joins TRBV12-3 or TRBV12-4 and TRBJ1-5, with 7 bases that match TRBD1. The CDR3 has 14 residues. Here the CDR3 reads CASTEGQSYQPRHF. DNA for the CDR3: TGTGCCAGCACAGAGGGACAGTCGTATCAGCCCCGGCATTTT.

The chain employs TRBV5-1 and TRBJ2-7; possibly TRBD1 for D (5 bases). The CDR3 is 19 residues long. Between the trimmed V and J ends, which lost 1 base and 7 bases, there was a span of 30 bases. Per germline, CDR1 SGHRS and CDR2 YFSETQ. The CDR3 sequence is CASSLLRVPANGRFVEQYF. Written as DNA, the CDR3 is TGCGCCAGCAGCTTGCTCAGGGTACCGGCGAACGGGCGATTCGTGGAGCAGTACTTC.

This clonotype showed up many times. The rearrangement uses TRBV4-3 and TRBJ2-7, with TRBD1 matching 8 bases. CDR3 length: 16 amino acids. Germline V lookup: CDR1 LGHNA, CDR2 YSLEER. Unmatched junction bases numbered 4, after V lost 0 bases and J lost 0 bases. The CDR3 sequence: CASSQDRQGASYEQYF. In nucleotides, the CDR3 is TGCGCCAGCAGCCAAGATCGGCAGGGGGCCTCCTACGAGCAGTACTTC.

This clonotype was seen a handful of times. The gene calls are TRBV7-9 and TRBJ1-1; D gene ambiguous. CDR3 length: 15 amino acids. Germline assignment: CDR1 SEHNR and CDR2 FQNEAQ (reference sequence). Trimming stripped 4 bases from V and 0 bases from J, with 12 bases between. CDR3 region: CASSSRRMLNTEAFF. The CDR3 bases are TGTGCCAGCAGCTCACGGCGTATGTTGAACACTGAAGCTTTCTTT.

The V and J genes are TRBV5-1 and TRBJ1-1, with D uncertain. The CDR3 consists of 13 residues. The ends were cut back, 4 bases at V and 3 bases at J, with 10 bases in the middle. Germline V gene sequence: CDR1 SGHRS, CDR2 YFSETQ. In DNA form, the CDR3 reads TGCGCCAGCAGCATTATACATGACACTGAAGCTTTCTTT. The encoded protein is CASSIIHDTEAFF.